Given below is one TCR beta chain in context. This entry is derived from a study of blood T cell repertoires in COVID-19. On the study more broadly: Symptom resolution, clearance, or two negative PCRs marked donors in Cohort 3 as recovered. PBMCs, B-cell-depleted T cells, or T cells provided the cDNA or gDNA that made up the material.

Those enrolled, adults aged about 18 to 89 years, came from around 25 US areas. This CDR3 contains 15 residues. Trimming at V came to 4 bases and at J to 0 bases, leaving 3 bases not matched to a gene. CDR1 SGHNT and CDR2 YYREEE come from the germline V gene (reference sequence). Generated by immunoSEQ multiplex PCR, the TCRdb table keeps only in-frame clones and is missing some. The table includes about 190,000 clones, around 83% detected once. The source is a woman aged 40 to 49 in a cohort exposed to, infected with or recovered from COVID-19 (not recorded which). The V gene is TRBV5-4, the J gene TRBJ2-7; 11 nucleotides agree with TRBD2. The sample comprised PBMCs or T cells enriched from blood (not recorded which). CDR3 nucleotides: TGTGCCAGCAGCCTTACTAGCGGGAGCTCCTACGAGCAGTACTTC. This codes for CASSLTSGSSYEQYF.